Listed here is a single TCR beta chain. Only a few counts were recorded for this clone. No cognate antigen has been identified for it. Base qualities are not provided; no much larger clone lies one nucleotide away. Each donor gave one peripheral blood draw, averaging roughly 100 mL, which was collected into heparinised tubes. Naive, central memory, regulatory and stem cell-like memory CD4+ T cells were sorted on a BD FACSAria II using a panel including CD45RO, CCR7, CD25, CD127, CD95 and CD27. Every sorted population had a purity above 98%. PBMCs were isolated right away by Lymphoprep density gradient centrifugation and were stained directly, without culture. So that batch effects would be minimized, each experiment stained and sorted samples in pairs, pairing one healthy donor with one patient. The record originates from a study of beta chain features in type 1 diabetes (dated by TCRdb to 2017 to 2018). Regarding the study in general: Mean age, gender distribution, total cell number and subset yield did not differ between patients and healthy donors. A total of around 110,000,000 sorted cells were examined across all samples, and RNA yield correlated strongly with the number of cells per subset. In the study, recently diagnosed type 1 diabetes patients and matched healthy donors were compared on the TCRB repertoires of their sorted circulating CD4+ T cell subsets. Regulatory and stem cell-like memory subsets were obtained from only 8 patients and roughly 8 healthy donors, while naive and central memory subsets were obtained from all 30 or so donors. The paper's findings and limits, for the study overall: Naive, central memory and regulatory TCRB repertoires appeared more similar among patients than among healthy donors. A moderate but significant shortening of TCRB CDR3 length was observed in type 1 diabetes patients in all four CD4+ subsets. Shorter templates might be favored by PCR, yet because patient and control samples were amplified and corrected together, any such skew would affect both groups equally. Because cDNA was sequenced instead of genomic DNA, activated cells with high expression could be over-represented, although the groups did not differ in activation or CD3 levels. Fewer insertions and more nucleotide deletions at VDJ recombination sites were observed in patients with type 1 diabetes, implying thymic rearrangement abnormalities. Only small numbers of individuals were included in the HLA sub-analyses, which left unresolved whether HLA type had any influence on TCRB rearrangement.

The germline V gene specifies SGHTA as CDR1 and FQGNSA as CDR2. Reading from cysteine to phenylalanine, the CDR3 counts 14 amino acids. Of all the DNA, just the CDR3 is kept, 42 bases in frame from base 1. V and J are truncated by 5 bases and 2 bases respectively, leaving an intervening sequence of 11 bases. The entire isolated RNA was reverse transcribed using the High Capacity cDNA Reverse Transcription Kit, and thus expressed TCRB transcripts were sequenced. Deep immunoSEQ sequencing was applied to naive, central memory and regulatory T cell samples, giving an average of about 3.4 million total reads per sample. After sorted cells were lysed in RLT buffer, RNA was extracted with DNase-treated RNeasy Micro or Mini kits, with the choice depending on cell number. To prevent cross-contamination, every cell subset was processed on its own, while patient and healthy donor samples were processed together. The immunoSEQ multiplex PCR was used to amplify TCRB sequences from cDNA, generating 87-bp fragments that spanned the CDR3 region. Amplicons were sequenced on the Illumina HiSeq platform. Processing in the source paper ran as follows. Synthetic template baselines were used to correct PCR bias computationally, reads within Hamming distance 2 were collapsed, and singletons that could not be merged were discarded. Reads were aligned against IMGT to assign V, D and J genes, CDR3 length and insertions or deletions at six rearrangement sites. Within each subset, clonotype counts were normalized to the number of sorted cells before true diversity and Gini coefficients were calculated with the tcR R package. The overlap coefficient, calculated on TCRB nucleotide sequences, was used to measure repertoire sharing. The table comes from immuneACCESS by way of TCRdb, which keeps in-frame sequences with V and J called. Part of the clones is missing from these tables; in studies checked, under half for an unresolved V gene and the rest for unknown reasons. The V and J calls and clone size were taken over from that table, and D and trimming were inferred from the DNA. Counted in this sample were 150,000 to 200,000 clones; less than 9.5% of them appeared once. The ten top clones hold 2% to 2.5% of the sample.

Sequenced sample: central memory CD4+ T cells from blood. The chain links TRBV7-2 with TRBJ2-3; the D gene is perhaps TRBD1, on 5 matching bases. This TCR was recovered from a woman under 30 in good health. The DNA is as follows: TGTGCCAGCAGCCCCGACAGTTCCACAGATACGCAGTATTTT. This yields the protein CASSPDSSTDTQYF.